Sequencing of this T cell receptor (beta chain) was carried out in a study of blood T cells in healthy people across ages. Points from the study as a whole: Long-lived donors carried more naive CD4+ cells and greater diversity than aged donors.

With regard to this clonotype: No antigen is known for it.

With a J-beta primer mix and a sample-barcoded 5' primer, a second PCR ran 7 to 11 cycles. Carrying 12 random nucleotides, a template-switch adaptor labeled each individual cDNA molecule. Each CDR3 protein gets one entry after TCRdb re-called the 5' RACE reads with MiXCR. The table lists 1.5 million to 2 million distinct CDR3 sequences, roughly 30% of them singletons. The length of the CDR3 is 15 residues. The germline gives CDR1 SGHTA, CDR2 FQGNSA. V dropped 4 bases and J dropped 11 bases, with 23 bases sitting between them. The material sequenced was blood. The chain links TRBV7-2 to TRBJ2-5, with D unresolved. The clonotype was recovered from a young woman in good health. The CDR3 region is CASSSLVLGQNEQYF. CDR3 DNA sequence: TGTGCCAGCAGCTCCCTTGTTCTCGGTCAGAATGAGCAGTACTTC.